The present entry profiles one TCR beta chain with its context. The data stem from a study of blood T cell repertoires in COVID-19. Profiling relied on immunoSEQ multiplex PCR, and the TCRdb table lists in-frame clones only, not all of them. The sample yields about 56,000 clones, more than 80% seen once. V was pared by 6 bases and J by 3 bases, with 15 bases between. Germline V lookup: CDR1 SGHRS, CDR2 YFSETQ. The CDR3 contains 15 residues. The sample consisted of peripheral blood. V usage is TRBV5-1 and J usage is TRBJ2-2, with a tentative D call TRBD2 (5 bases). The TCR sequence derives from a human donor in a cohort sampled during active COVID-19. CDR3 sequence (DNA): TGCGCCAGCAACGAGGGAGTCAGCTACACCGGGGAGCTGTTTTTT. This translates into CASNEGVSYTGELFF.